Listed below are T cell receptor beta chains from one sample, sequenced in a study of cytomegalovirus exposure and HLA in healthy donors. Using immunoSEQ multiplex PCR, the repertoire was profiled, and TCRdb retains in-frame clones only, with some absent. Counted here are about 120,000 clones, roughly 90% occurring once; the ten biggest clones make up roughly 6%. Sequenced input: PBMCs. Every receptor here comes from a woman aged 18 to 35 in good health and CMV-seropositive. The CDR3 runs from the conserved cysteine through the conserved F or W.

CDR3: CASSQTGTGVDEQYF
V: TRBV14
J: TRBJ2-7

CDR3: CASSEATRGQAKLFF
V: TRBV2
J: TRBJ1-4

CDR3: CAWGPRGAGIWVGEKLFF
V: TRBV30
J: TRBJ1-4

CDR3: CASSAGQNTEAFF
V: TRBV9
J: TRBJ1-1

CDR3: CASSTGGFEQFF
V: TRBV13
J: TRBJ2-1

CDR3: CASNLRSGGKEQYF
V: TRBV6-6
J: TRBJ2-7

CDR3: CASSRDRQANYGYTF
V: TRBV19
J: TRBJ1-2

CDR3: CASSYSQGSSYEQYF
V: TRBV6-5
J: TRBJ2-7

CDR3: CASSAGTGSEKLFF
V: TRBV18
J: TRBJ1-4

CDR3: CASYGQGGGYTF
V: TRBV19
J: TRBJ1-2

CDR3: CASSLGTGWGTDTQYF
V: TRBV27
J: TRBJ2-3

CDR3: CAIRDTGFNQPQHF
V: TRBV10-3
J: TRBJ1-5

CDR3: CSAADRYEQYF
V: TRBV20-1
J: TRBJ2-7

CDR3: CASSPLGVQRGGAFF
V: TRBV28
J: TRBJ1-1

CDR3: CASSLVVRTGGAIGGAFF
V: TRBV7-8
J: TRBJ1-1

CDR3: CASSKVPSQETQYF
V: TRBV21-1
J: TRBJ2-5

CDR3: CASSLDLGRSNYGYTF
V: TRBV7-9
J: TRBJ1-2

CDR3: CASRYRGHNTEAFF
V: TRBV2
J: TRBJ1-1

CDR3: CASSVSPGGGTEAFF
V: TRBV9
J: TRBJ1-1

CDR3: CASSHNRGWAYGYTF
V: TRBV19
J: TRBJ1-2

CDR3: CASKRQGAADEQYF
V: TRBV27
J: TRBJ2-7

CDR3: CATQHLGREDQPQHF
V: TRBV19
J: TRBJ1-5

CDR3: CATSAKVHGEEEQFF
V: TRBV7-8
J: TRBJ2-1

CDR3: CASSPRLGSSYEQYF
V: TRBV18
J: TRBJ2-7

CDR3: CSAQGTTSSGANVLTF
V: TRBV29-1
J: TRBJ2-6

CDR3: CASSELTGNTEAFF
V: TRBV2
J: TRBJ1-1